The source of this T cell receptor (beta chain) is a study of T-cell memory formation after mild COVID-19. Study findings and constraints: Within pre-infection memory, some responding clones were found, suggesting cross-reactive memory joined.

A note on this clonotype: What it recognizes is unknown.

A 5'RACE reaction primed in the constant segment made cDNA libraries of TCR alpha and TCR beta, and these carried sample barcodes and UMIs. TCRdb fed the 5' RACE reads into MiXCR, producing one record per CDR3 protein. The sample records about 430,000 distinct CDR3 sequences, approximately 18% being singletons. V was pared by 6 bases and J by 7 bases, with 15 bases between. The CDR3 loop spans 13 amino acids. Per germline, CDR1 MNHEY and CDR2 SVGEGT. The sequence was collected from a man aged 18 to 30 who had mild COVID-19 (a few samples of this study predate the infection). Cell type and time point are not known. This sequence joins TRBV6-2 or TRBV6-3 and TRBJ1-1, with D maybe TRBD1 (6 bases). Specimen: PBMCs or a T cell subset sorted from them (not recorded which). The DNA for the CDR3 is TGTGCCAGCAGCTCCGAGGGGGGAAATGAAGCTTTCTTT. This translates into CASSSEGGNEAFF.